This T cell receptor beta chain is from a study of blood T cell repertoires in COVID-19. Across the whole study: The United States, Italy and Spain supplied acute and convalescent COVID-19 samples. The cDNA or gDNA used as material had been derived from T cells, B-cell-depleted T cells, or PBMCs.

Symptom resolution, clearance, or two negative PCRs marked donors in Cohort 3 as recovered. In the study's own analysis: The assay estimated nucleated cells by amplifying reference gene primers. Method: immunoSEQ multiplex PCR; TCRdb's copy keeps in-frame clones and lacks some. V and J calls and clone size are copied from that table; D and trimming were computed from the DNA. Of about 140,000 clones detected, nearly 80% appear once; the ten largest clones hold about 2.9%. The germline V gene encodes CDR1 SGHDN and CDR2 FVKESK. Trimming stripped 3 bases from V and 5 bases from J, with 11 bases between. CDR3 size: 13 residues.

This TCR derives from a woman aged 50 to 60 who had recovered from COVID-19. V usage is TRBV14 and J usage is TRBJ2-7; perhaps TRBD1 as D (6 bases). Sample: PBMCs or T cells enriched from blood (not recorded which). The CDR3 coding sequence is TGTGCCAGCAGCCAGATACAGGGAAACGAGCAGTACTTC. Translation: CASSQIQGNEQYF.